These 9 T cell receptor beta chains were all obtained from the same sample, sequenced in a study of immune heterogeneity within non-small cell lung tumors. Multiplex PCR (32 V and 13 J primers) was used to amplify the TCR beta CDR3. TCRdb passed the multiplex PCR reads through MiXCR, listing each CDR3 protein once. The sample carries 21,000 or so distinct CDR3 sequences, around 28% recorded once. Bulk tumor genomic DNA was the template, and each sample received roughly 600 ng. Several far-apart biopsies were taken per primary tumor during surgery. Samples came from untreated patients having curative surgery for newly diagnosed non-small cell lung cancer. The sample comprised lung tumor tissue. Every receptor here comes from a man aged 40-50 years with non-small cell lung cancer.

The table lists this clonotype with a few counts. V and J are TRBV6-5 and TRBJ1-1; 7 bases map to TRBD1. V was clipped by 3 bases and J by 1 base; unmatched bases: 2. The CDR3 is 14 residues long. From germline, CDR1 is MNHEY and CDR2 SVGAGI. Here the CDR3 reads CASSYNRGNTEAFF. Here the CDR3 DNA reads TGTGCCAGCAGTTATAACAGGGGGAACACTGAAGCTTTCTTT.

To note about this clonotype: This could be a read error, since a much larger clone is one nucleotide away. The rearrangement uses TRBV15 and TRBJ1-1; D remains ambiguous. The CDR3 has 14 residues. Germline V gene lookup returns CDR1 LNHNV and CDR2 YYDKDF (reference sequence). Trimming pared 3 bases from V and 4 bases from J, leaving 12 bases between. As DNA, the CDR3 is TGTGCCACCAGCAGTTCTTTCAAGGGCACTGAAGCTTTCTTT. As protein: CATSSSFKGTEAFF.

A note on this clonotype: The junction departs from the called germline gene at one end, perhaps through a read error. The gene calls are TRBV2 and TRBJ1-2; no clear D gene. The CDR3 is 15 amino acids. From germline, CDR1 is SNHLY and CDR2 FYNNEI. The CDR3 sequence is CDSSAESGGPYGYTF. The CDR3 nucleotides are TGTGACAGCAGTGCCGAATCGGGAGGACCCTATGGCTACACCTTC.

This clonotype was seen a few times. This chain uses TRBV6-1 with TRBJ2-1; D is perhaps TRBD1 or TRBD2 (6 bases each). CDR1 is MNHNS, CDR2 SASEGT, per germline. The CDR3 contains 13 residues. The V and J ends lost 7 bases and 6 bases respectively, with 13 bases between them. This CDR3 reads CASKGGSRNEQFF. Here the CDR3 DNA reads TGTGCCAGCAAGGGGGGCAGCCGCAATGAGCAGTTCTTC.

This clonotype was seen at least ten times. The chain couples TRBV4-2 to TRBJ1-2, with D tentatively TRBD1 (5 bases). V dropped 0 bases and J dropped 6 bases, with 17 bases sitting between them. The CDR3 has 16 amino acids. Per the germline V gene, CDR1 is LGHNA and CDR2 is YNFKEQ. CDR3 amino acids: CASSQEINGGENGYTF. The DNA of the CDR3 is TGTGCCAGCAGCCAAGAAATTAATGGGGGAGAAAATGGCTACACCTTC.

This clonotype was observed a handful of times. A much larger clone is a single base away; this may be a read error. The chain couples TRBV20-1 to TRBJ1-5, with 7 bases lining up with TRBD1. The CDR3 totals 14 residues. CDR1 and CDR2 from the germline V gene are DFQATT and SNEGSKA (reference sequence). The V segment lost 7 bases and the J segment 5 bases; nucleotides outside the gene matches: 11. CDR3: CSVNRGGDDQPQHF. The CDR3 coding sequence is TGCAGTGTTAACCGAGGGGGCGACGATCAGCCCCAGCATTTT.

This clonotype has just a few counts. V is TRBV2 and J is TRBJ2-4; 7 bases map to TRBD2. CDR1 is SNHLY, CDR2 FYNNEI, per germline. The CDR3 is 15 amino acids. With V trimmed by 3 bases and J by 4 bases, 6 bases remained unmatched. CDR3 residues: CASSERASGKNIQYF. The CDR3 nucleotides read TGTGCCAGCAGTGAGAGGGCTAGCGGTAAAAACATTCAGTACTTC.

This clonotype is a singleton in its sample. At one boundary the junction diverges from the germline segment, which might be a read error. The chain carries TRBV5-1 and TRBJ2-3; the D gene is possibly TRBD2 (6 bases). The CDR3 is made up of 16 amino acids. Germline CDR1 and CDR2: SGHRS and YFSETQ. CDR3 amino acids: CARSLKHRGLADTQYF. CDR3 coding DNA: TGCGCCAGAAGCTTGAAGCATAGGGGACTCGCAGATACGCAGTATTTT. Full variable domain (remainder filled in from reference TRBV5-1 and TRBJ2-3): KAGVTQTPRYLIKTRGQQVTLSCSPISGHRSVSWYQQTPGQGLQFLFEYFSETQRNKGNFPGRFSGRQFSNSRSEMNVSTLELGDSALYLCARSLKHRGLADTQYFGPGTRLTVL.

The V call is TRBV29-1, the J call TRBJ2-1; D remains ambiguous. The V gene's germline CDR1 is SQVTM and CDR2 ANQGSEA. The CDR3 has 14 residues. The V gene lost 4 bases and the J gene lost 4 bases, with 14 bases spanning the gap. The chain's CDR3 is CSVGSVGWYNEQFF. The CDR3 nucleotides read TGCAGCGTTGGGTCGGTGGGATGGTACAATGAGCAGTTCTTC.